Given below is one TCR beta chain in context. The assay was immunoSEQ multiplex PCR, and TCRdb's table has in-frame clones only and misses some. The sample records roughly 330,000 clones, 87% being singletons. This record belongs to a study of blood T cell repertoires in COVID-19. Study in general: The United States, Italy and Spain were the sources of the acute and convalescent COVID-19 samples. From T cells, B-cell-depleted T cells, or PBMCs came the material, which was cDNA or gDNA.

Patients of the Seattle cohort, enrolled during active infection, were followed longitudinally. Germline loops: CDR1 MGHRA, CDR2 YSYEKL. Trimming at V came to 4 bases and at J to 5 bases, leaving 12 bases not matched to a gene. There are 18 residues in the CDR3. This chain joins TRBV4-1 and TRBJ2-5; 14 bases match TRBD2. What was sequenced was peripheral blood. The clonotype was recovered from a man aged 30 to 39 with COVID-19, enrolled during active disease. Written as DNA, the CDR3 is TGCGCCAGCAGCCGAAGACTAGCGGGAGGGCCCATGGTTGAGACCCAGTACTTC. This translates into CASSRRLAGGPMVETQYF.